This passage covers 12 T cell receptor beta chains from one sample sequenced in a study of T cell responses to AZD1222 COVID-19 vaccine. The table came from immunoSEQ multiplex PCR; TCRdb's copy has only in-frame clones and leaves some out. Here the sample spans roughly 120,000 clones, roughly 80% being singletons. Sequenced material: peripheral blood, taken on day 0 of AZD1222 vaccination. The source of these receptors is an adult in good health.

The chain links TRBV11-2 to TRBJ2-7; 7 bases map to TRBD2. The CDR3 runs to 15 residues. With V trimmed by 6 bases and J by 3 bases, 11 bases remained unmatched. Germline assignment: CDR1 SGHAT and CDR2 FQNNGV. The CDR3 DNA reads as TGTGCCAGCAGTCCTTCTGGGGGAGGGAACTACGAGCAGTACTTC. Translated, it gives CASSPSGGGNYEQYF.

This sequence joins TRBV5-1 and TRBJ2-5, with D unresolved. Germline CDR1 is SGHRS and CDR2 is YFSETQ. Trimming stripped 2 bases from V and 2 bases from J, with 4 bases between. The length of the CDR3 is 12 residues. The CDR3 DNA reads TGCGCCAGCAGCTTAGGTCAAGAGACCCAGTACTTC. Protein sequence: CASSLGQETQYF.

This chain links TRBV21-1 with TRBJ2-7; the table's D call, TRBD2, was not checked against the DNA. TRBV21-1 constitutes a pseudogene. The CDR3 has 15 amino acids. CDR3 in amino acids: CASNPGLAGFNEQYF. CDR3 nucleotide sequence: TGTGCCAGCAATCCAGGACTAGCGGGCTTCAACGAGCAGTACTTC.

The chain recombines TRBV10-3 with TRBJ1-1; D remains ambiguous. Germline CDR1 ENHRY, CDR2 SYGVKD. The CDR3 loop spans 12 amino acids. CDR3 in DNA: TGTGCATACCGGGCGGGGAACACTGAAGCTTTCTTT. Translating it yields CAYRAGNTEAFF.

The rearrangement uses TRBV29-1 and TRBJ1-1, with 9 bases lining up with TRBD1. Germline V lookup: CDR1 SQVTM, CDR2 ANQGSEA. The J segment lost 6 bases and the V segment lost 5 bases, leaving 4 bases of the junction unmatched. The CDR3 sequence is 12 residues long. CDR3 nucleotide sequence: TGCAGCGTTTGGGACAGGGCCTCTGAAGCTTTCTTT. Protein: CSVWDRASEAFF.

V gene TRBV28 combines with J gene TRBJ2-7, with D unresolved. Germline V gene lookup returns CDR1 MDHEN and CDR2 SYDVKM. The CDR3 is 17 amino acids. Trimming stripped 1 base from V and 1 base from J, with 17 bases between. The CDR3, as DNA: TGTGCCAGCAGTTTATACCCCAGTGGTCTGAGTTCCTACGAGCAGTACTTC. Translation: CASSLYPSGLSSYEQYF.

The chain has TRBV18 and TRBJ2-7, with a possible D match to TRBD2 (6 bases). The V gene lost 6 bases and the J gene lost 4 bases, with 25 bases spanning the gap. Germline assignment: CDR1 KGHSH and CDR2 LQKENI. CDR3 length: 17 residues. CDR3 region: CASSPSGNPASGYEQYF. The CDR3 DNA is TGTGCCAGCTCCCCATCCGGGAACCCAGCCAGCGGGTACGAGCAGTACTTC. The full variable domain, in which reference TRBV18 and TRBJ2-7 provide the parts outside the CDR3, is NAGVMQNPRHLVRRRGQEARLRCSPMKGHSHVYWYRQLPEEGLKFMVYLQKENIIDESGMPKERFSAEFPKEGPSILRIQQVVRGDSAAYFCASSPSGNPASGYEQYFGPGTRLTVT.

The chain uses TRBV24-1 and TRBJ1-4, with TRBD1 matching 7 bases. The CDR3 length is 14 residues. J gave up 5 bases and V 5 bases, and 4 bases lay outside the gene matches. The germline CDR1 and CDR2 sequences are KGHDR and SFDVKD. CDR3 region: CATSASDRNEKLFF. Here the CDR3 DNA reads TGTGCCACCAGTGCCTCGGACAGGAATGAAAAACTGTTTTTT.

This clone was counted once. The J gene is TRBJ1-4, the V gene TRBV29-1; TRBD1 agrees at 7 bases. The junction had 5 bases not matched to a gene; V was cut back by 0 bases and J by 7 bases. This CDR3 region has 14 residues. Germline CDR1 is SQVTM and CDR2 is ANQGSEA. CDR3 nucleotide sequence: TGCAGCGTTGAAGATGCGACAGGGCGTGAAAAACTGTTTTTT. Translating gives CSVEDATGREKLFF.

The gene calls are TRBV20-1 and TRBJ1-4; D remains unclear. V was shortened by 5 bases and J by 8 bases, with 6 bases between the two germline ends. The CDR3 has 10 residues. Germline CDR1 reads DFQATT; CDR2 reads SNEGSKA (reference sequence). CDR3 in amino acids: CSASQEKLFF. The DNA for the CDR3 is TGCAGTGCTTCCCAGGAAAAACTGTTTTTT.

This chain links TRBV21-1 with TRBJ2-7; the table assigns TRBD2, which was not confirmed against the DNA. TRBV21-1 is annotated as a pseudogene. This CDR3 region has 12 residues. CDR3 sequence (DNA): TGTGCCAGCAGCGCGCACTCCTACGAGCAGTACTTC. It specifies CASSAHSYEQYF.

This chain uses TRBV19 with TRBJ2-6, with D hard to call. Germline V gene sequence: CDR1 LNHDA, CDR2 SQIVND (reference sequence). The CDR3 extends over 16 amino acids. V lost 5 bases to trimming and J lost 0 bases, with 11 bases between them. CDR3 nucleotides: TGTGCCAGTAGTCCTCGACATCCCTCTGGGGCCAACGTCCTGACTTTC. Its translation is CASSPRHPSGANVLTF.